Detailed here is one T cell receptor (beta chain). These data belong to a study of blood T cells in healthy people across ages. Trimming stripped 0 bases from V and 8 bases from J, with 13 bases between. The CDR3 extends over 14 amino acids. A second PCR of about 6 to 12 cycles used a sample-barcoded 5' primer and a J-beta primer mix. With 12 random nucleotides, a template-switch adaptor tagged each individual cDNA molecule. TCRdb reanalysed the 5' RACE reads using MiXCR and keeps one entry per CDR3 protein. The table has some 760,000 distinct CDR3 sequences, 25% seen once. No fewer than 5.5 micrograms of total RNA were isolated from every sample. The same specimen was also included in a second study, on T cells of mothers and their children. As reported in that work: Overlap measured in related mother-child pairs was slightly, non-significantly higher than in unrelated pairs.

The chain recombines TRBV12-3 or TRBV12-4 with TRBJ1-2; D gene ambiguous. Sequencing used blood. The sequence derives from a boy younger than 18 in good health. CDR3 nucleotide sequence: TGTGCCAGCAGTTTAGCTCCTGTGTGGGTAGGCTACACCTTC. It translates to CASSLAPVWVGYTF.